This T cell receptor (beta chain) was documented in a study of T cells in Graves' hyperthyroidism and ophthalmopathy. This clonotype was seen ten or more times. What it binds is unknown. Notes on the study in general: The model identified upcoming ophthalmopathy a median about 6.5 months ahead of onset.

The source material, RNA transcripts, was used to amplify TCR beta CDR3 regions. The TCR CDR3 first-round RT-PCR relied on the HTBI primer set. Each CDR3 protein is one row after TCRdb ran MiXCR on the multiplex PCR reads. This table holds 450,000 to 650,000 distinct CDR3 sequences, 17% found once. The specimen was blood. The sequence was collected from a woman aged 18-29 years with Graves' ophthalmopathy.

Here the CDR3 reads CASSARGTSGRGEQFF. CDR3 DNA: TGTGCCAGCAGCGCCCGAGGGACTAGCGGGAGGGGTGAGCAGTTCTTC. This chain uses TRBV7-2 with TRBJ2-1, with TRBD2 identical over 16 bases. Germline values: CDR1 SGHTA, CDR2 FQGNSA. The CDR3 consists of 16 residues. V was pared by 5 bases and J by 9 bases, with 7 bases of the junction left unmatched.